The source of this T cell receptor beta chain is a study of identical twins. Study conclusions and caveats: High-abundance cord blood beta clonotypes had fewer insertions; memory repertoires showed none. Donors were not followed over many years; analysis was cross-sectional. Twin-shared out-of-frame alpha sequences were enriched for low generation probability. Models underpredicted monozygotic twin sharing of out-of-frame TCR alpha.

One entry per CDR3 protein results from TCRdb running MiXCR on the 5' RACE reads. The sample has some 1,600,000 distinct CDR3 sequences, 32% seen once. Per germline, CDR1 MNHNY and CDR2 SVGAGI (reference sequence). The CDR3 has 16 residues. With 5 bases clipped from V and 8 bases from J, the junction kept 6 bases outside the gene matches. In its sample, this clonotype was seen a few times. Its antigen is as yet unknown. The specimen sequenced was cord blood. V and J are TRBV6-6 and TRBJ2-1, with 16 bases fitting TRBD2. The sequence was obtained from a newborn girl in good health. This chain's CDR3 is CASSKGLAGGPDEQFF. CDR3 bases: TGTGCCAGCAGTAAGGGACTAGCGGGGGGGCCCGATGAGCAGTTCTTC.